The next 27 T cell receptor beta chains were all read from a single sample in a study of T-cell memory formation after mild COVID-19. Using its own MiXCR run on the 5' RACE reads, TCRdb lists one record per CDR3 protein. The sample carries 100,000 to 130,000 distinct CDR3 sequences, about an eighth recorded once. The source material was PBMCs or a T cell subset sorted from them (not recorded which). Source of these receptors: a young man who had mild COVID-19 (a few samples of this study predate the infection). Cell type and time point are not known.

This clonotype was counted only a few times. This sequence joins TRBV7-3 and TRBJ1-1; the D gene is possibly TRBD1 (5 bases). In germline, CDR1 is SGHTA, CDR2 FQGTGA. V dropped 0 bases and J dropped 1 base, with 9 bases sitting between them. This CDR3 has 15 residues. The CDR3 DNA reads as TGTGCCAGCAGCTTAACGGGAGGGGAGAACACTGAAGCTTTCTTT. It translates to CASSLTGGENTEAFF.

The V and J genes are TRBV4-1 and TRBJ2-2; D is unresolved. CDR3 length: 13 amino acids. Per the germline V gene, CDR1 is MGHRA and CDR2 is YSYEKL. V was pared by 8 bases and J by 2 bases, with 9 bases between. CDR3 sequence: CASQTVNTGELFF. CDR3 DNA sequence: TGCGCCAGCCAAACGGTTAACACCGGGGAGCTGTTTTTT.

This clonotype was seen ten or more times. The chain carries TRBV6-6 and TRBJ1-5, with 7 bases identical to TRBD1. Germline assignment: CDR1 MNHNY and CDR2 SVGAGI (reference sequence). The CDR3 covers 14 residues. V lost 6 bases to trimming and J lost 6 bases; unmatched junction nucleotides: 8. The CDR3 is CASSYDRVGQPQHF. For the CDR3, the DNA is TGTGCCAGCAGCTATGACAGGGTCGGTCAGCCCCAGCATTTT.

The chain links TRBV29-1 to TRBJ2-2, with no clear D. The germline V gene has CDR1 SQVTM and CDR2 ANQGSEA. V lost 4 bases, J lost 1 base, and 7 bases lay in between. The CDR3 sequence is 13 residues long. The CDR3 loop is CSVALQNTGELFF. The CDR3 nucleotides are TGCAGCGTTGCCCTACAGAACACCGGGGAGCTGTTTTTT.

The chain couples TRBV12-3 or TRBV12-4 to TRBJ2-3; possible D gene TRBD2, 5 bases. This CDR3 is built from 17 residues. Trimming cost V 3 bases and J 2 bases, with 18 bases left between them. CDR3 in DNA: TGTGCCAGCAGTTTGTTCGGACTTCCGACGAACACAGATACGCAGTATTTT. It is translated as CASSLFGLPTNTDTQYF.

This clonotype has more than one count but fewer than ten. This chain links TRBV4-1 with TRBJ2-7; D is undetermined. This CDR3 contains 13 residues. Germline V gene data show CDR1 as MGHRA and CDR2 as YSYEKL. V lost 0 bases and J 5 bases, leaving 8 bases between the germline ends. The CDR3 coding sequence is TGCGCCAGCAGCCAAGAGCCCTACGACGAGCAGTACGTC. Translation: CASSQEPYDEQYV.

The DNA for the CDR3 is TGTGCCAGCAGCTGGACAGCTTCGAACACCGGGGAGCTGTTTTTT. Amino acid sequence: CASSWTASNTGELFF. The chain joins TRBV7-2 to TRBJ2-2; a possible D gene is TRBD1 (6 bases). V was cut by 4 bases and J by 0 bases, with 9 bases left in between. Germline V gene lookup returns CDR1 SGHTA and CDR2 FQGNSA. CDR3 length equals 15 residues.

The chain combines TRBV7-2 with TRBJ2-6; D uncertain. CDR3 size: 19 residues. Between the trimmed V and J ends, which lost 5 bases and 0 bases, there was a span of 20 bases. CDR1 is SGHTA, CDR2 FQGNSA, per germline. The CDR3 is CASSPLPRTVVSGANVLTF. CDR3 in DNA: TGTGCCAGCAGCCCTCTCCCCCGGACGGTCGTCTCTGGGGCCAACGTCCTGACTTTC.

This clonotype was seen a handful of times. The V and J genes are TRBV7-9 and TRBJ1-1; D unresolved. Per the germline V gene, CDR1 is SEHNR and CDR2 is FQNEAQ (reference sequence). The V end lost 1 base, the J end lost 1 base, and 10 bases lay between the germline ends. The CDR3 has 15 amino acids. The CDR3 DNA sequence: TGTGCCAGCAGCTTAGTCATAGCACCGAACACTGAAGCTTTCTTT. This translates into CASSLVIAPNTEAFF.

This clonotype was found many times. The chain recombines TRBV7-3 with TRBJ2-3; D could derive from TRBD1 or TRBD2 (5 bases each). The germline CDR1 and CDR2 sequences are SGHTA and FQGTGA. The V end was cut by 4 bases, the J end by 6 bases, with 11 bases between. CDR3 length equals 13 residues. The CDR3 loop is CASSSGTADTQYF. CDR3 nucleotides: TGTGCCAGCAGCTCCGGGACGGCTGATACGCAGTATTTT. Full variable domain (missing parts from reference TRBV7-3 and TRBJ2-3): GAGVSQTPSNKVTEKGKYVELRCDPISGHTALYWYRQSLGQGPEFLIYFQGTGAADDSGLPNDRFFAVRPEGSVSTLKIQRTERGDSAVYLCASSSGTADTQYFGPGTRLTVL.

The V gene is TRBV15, the J gene TRBJ2-5; D unclear. Germline-derived CDR1 and CDR2 are LNHNV and YYDKDF (reference sequence). The V end lost 1 base, the J end lost 5 bases, and 2 bases lay between the germline ends. This CDR3 is built from 11 residues. DNA of the CDR3: TGTGCCACCAGCAGAGCTGAGACCCAGTACTTC. Its protein product is CATSRAETQYF.

The genes are TRBV5-4 and TRBJ2-1; 8 positions agree with TRBD2. Germline loops: CDR1 SGHNT, CDR2 YYREEE (reference sequence). CDR3 length equals 15 residues. V lost 2 bases, J lost 4 bases, and 5 bases stayed unmatched. The CDR3 region has the DNA TGTGCCAGCAGCTTCAGCGGGGGACCTTACAATGAGCAGTTCTTC. This translates into CASSFSGGPYNEQFF.

This clonotype was detected only a few times. V gene TRBV11-1 combines with J gene TRBJ2-7; 7 bases are a match to TRBD1. J gave up 2 bases and V 1 base, and 2 bases lay outside the gene matches. The CDR3 is 14 amino acids. In germline, CDR1 is SGHAT, CDR2 FQDESV (reference sequence). The CDR3 bases are TGTGCCAGCAGCTTAGACAGGGGTACCTACGAGCAGTACGTC. The encoded protein is CASSLDRGTYEQYV.

V is TRBV7-9 and J is TRBJ2-1; D possibly corresponds to TRBD1 (6 bases). The V gene's germline CDR1 is SEHNR and CDR2 FQNEAQ (reference sequence). The CDR3 runs 15 residues. V lost 2 bases to trimming and J lost 4 bases, with 12 bases between them. CDR3: CASSLTRDTYNEQFF. CDR3 in DNA: TGTGCCAGCAGCTTAACCCGGGACACTTACAATGAGCAGTTCTTC.

This clonotype appeared many times. The gene calls are TRBV5-6 and TRBJ2-7; D remains unclear. CDR3 length: 14 amino acids. V was shortened by 0 bases and J by 4 bases, with 11 bases between the two germline ends. Germline values: CDR1 SGHDT, CDR2 YYEEEE. CDR3 DNA: TGTGCCAGCAGCTTGGAATACAGTGCATACGAGCAGTACTTC. Its protein is CASSLEYSAYEQYF.

This clonotype has just a few counts. The chain carries TRBV27 and TRBJ2-3, with D unclear. This CDR3 region has 13 residues. Germline V CDR1 and CDR2: MNHEY, SMNVEV (reference sequence). Trimming took off 4 bases at V and 5 bases at J, with 10 bases between the two ends. CDR3 DNA: TGTGCCAGCAGTTCCCCCTATGAAGATACGCAGTATTTT. It codes for CASSSPYEDTQYF.

This clonotype was counted between two and nine times. V usage is TRBV29-1 and J usage is TRBJ2-5; weak D call: TRBD1 (5 bases). Looked up from germline, CDR1 is SQVTM and CDR2 is ANQGSEA. Trimming took 7 bases from V and 0 from J, leaving 15 bases between them. The CDR3 extends over 14 amino acids. This CDR3 is CSALDIRDQETQYF. In DNA form, the CDR3 reads TGCAGCGCCTTGGACATCAGAGACCAAGAGACCCAGTACTTC.

Only a few counts were recorded for this clonotype. This chain uses TRBV20-1 with TRBJ2-3; no clear D. Germline V gene sequence: CDR1 DFQATT, CDR2 SNEGSKA (reference sequence). The ends were cut back, 5 bases at V and 2 bases at J, with 8 bases in the middle. This CDR3 is built from 12 residues. The CDR3 bases are TGCAGTGCTGGGCAGTCCACAGATACGCAGTATTTT. Residues: CSAGQSTDTQYF.

In its sample, this clonotype was seen a few times. The chain employs TRBV19 and TRBJ1-6; possibly TRBD1 for D (5 bases). Germline loops: CDR1 LNHDA, CDR2 SQIVND (reference sequence). V was shortened by 7 bases and J by 9 bases, with 10 bases between the two germline ends. CDR3 length: 12 amino acids. The CDR3 DNA is TGTGCCAGTATGACTGGGGGTTCACCCCTCCACTTT. This codes for CASMTGGSPLHF.

This clonotype has a count of ten or more. The chain has TRBV6-1 and TRBJ2-7, with no clear D. The CDR3 runs 11 residues. Germline lookup yields CDR1 MNHNS and CDR2 SASEGT. V was shortened by 7 bases and J by 6 bases, with 10 bases between the two germline ends. In nucleotides, the CDR3 is TGTGCCAGCATTGTCGCGGCCGAGCAGTACTTC. Residues: CASIVAAEQYF.

This chain joins TRBV27 and TRBJ1-5; D might be TRBD1 (5 bases). The germline V and J ends were trimmed by 8 bases and 7 bases, with 15 bases remaining between them. Germline CDR1 is MNHEY and CDR2 is SMNVEV (reference sequence). The CDR3 sequence is 13 residues long. The CDR3 spells CASSLRGEQPQHF. CDR3 bases: TGTGCCAGCTCTTTGAGGGGTGAACAGCCCCAGCATTTT.

This clonotype was recorded at least ten times. The gene calls are TRBV4-1 and TRBJ2-3; D is tentatively TRBD1 or TRBD2 (6 bases each). This CDR3 is 16 amino acids long. Germline V gene sequence: CDR1 MGHRA, CDR2 YSYEKL. Deletions cut 5 bases from V and 5 bases from J, with 20 bases between. The CDR3 here is CASSARDISEIDTQYF. The CDR3 nucleotides are TGCGCCAGCAGCGCGCGGGACATCTCCGAGATAGATACGCAGTATTTT.

The rearrangement joins TRBV15 to TRBJ1-5; D not resolved. Trimming stripped 0 bases from V and 4 bases from J, with 1 base between. The CDR3 runs 12 residues. Germline V gene sequence: CDR1 LNHNV, CDR2 YYDKDF (reference sequence). As DNA, the CDR3 is TGTGCCACCAGCAGAGATAATCAGCCCCAGCATTTT. It codes for CATSRDNQPQHF.

This clonotype occurred once. No conserved phenylalanine or tryptophan ends this CDR3, so it is likely a read error. The rearrangement uses TRBV20-1 and TRBJ1-6; D remains unclear. V lost 5 bases and J 4 bases, leaving 12 bases between the germline ends. CDR3 length: 14 residues. Germline-derived CDR1 and CDR2 are DFQATT and SNEGSKA (reference sequence). CDR3 bases: TGCAGTGCTCCTAGACTTGTTTATAATTCACCCCTCCACCTT. The encoded protein is CSAPRLVYNSPLHL.

In its sample, this clonotype was seen a few times. This chain uses TRBV5-1 with TRBJ2-1, with 9 bases lining up with TRBD1. The trim removed 6 bases at V and 3 bases at J, leaving 10 bases unmatched. CDR1 and CDR2 from the germline V gene are SGHRS and YFSETQ. This CDR3 spans 16 amino acids. Written as DNA, the CDR3 is TGCGCCAGCACCCCGACCGGGACAGGGTTCTACAATGAGCAGTTCTTC. It translates to CASTPTGTGFYNEQFF.

This clonotype has just a few counts. This chain joins TRBV7-9 and TRBJ2-7; D not resolved. V lost 5 bases and J lost 0, with 11 bases in between. The CDR3 has 14 residues. Germline V gene sequence: CDR1 SEHNR, CDR2 FQNEAQ (reference sequence). CDR3 bases: TGTGCCAGCAGCCCCCCGGAGAGCTCCTACGAGCAGTACTTC. Translated: CASSPPESSYEQYF.

This clonotype appeared a few times. The V and J genes are TRBV29-1 and TRBJ1-2; 7 nucleotides align to TRBD1. The germline gives CDR1 SQVTM, CDR2 ANQGSEA. The CDR3 contains 11 residues. Germline trimming cut 7 bases from V and 3 bases from J; bases unmatched to any gene: 2. CDR3 region: CSADRDYGYTF. The CDR3 nucleotides are TGCAGCGCAGACAGGGACTATGGCTACACCTTC.